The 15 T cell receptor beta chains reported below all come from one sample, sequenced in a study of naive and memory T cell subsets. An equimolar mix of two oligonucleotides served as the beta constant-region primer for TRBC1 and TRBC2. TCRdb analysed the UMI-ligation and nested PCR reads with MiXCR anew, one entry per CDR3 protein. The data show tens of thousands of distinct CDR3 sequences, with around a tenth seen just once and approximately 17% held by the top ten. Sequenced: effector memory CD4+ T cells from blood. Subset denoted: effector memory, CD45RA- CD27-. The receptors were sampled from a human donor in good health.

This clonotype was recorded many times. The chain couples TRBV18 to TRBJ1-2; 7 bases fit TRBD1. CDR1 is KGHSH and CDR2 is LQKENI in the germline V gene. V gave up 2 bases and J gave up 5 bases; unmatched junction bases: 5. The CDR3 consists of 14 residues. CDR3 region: CASSPAGTEYGYTF. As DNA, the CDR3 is TGTGCCAGCTCACCAGCCGGGACAGAATATGGCTACACCTTC.

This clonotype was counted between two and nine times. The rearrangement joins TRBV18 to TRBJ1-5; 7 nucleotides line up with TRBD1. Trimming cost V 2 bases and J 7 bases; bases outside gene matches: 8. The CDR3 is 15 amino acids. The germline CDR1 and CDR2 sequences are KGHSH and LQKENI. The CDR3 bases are TGTGCCAGCTCACCAGCGACAGGGAGAAACCAGCCCCAGCATTTT. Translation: CASSPATGRNQPQHF.

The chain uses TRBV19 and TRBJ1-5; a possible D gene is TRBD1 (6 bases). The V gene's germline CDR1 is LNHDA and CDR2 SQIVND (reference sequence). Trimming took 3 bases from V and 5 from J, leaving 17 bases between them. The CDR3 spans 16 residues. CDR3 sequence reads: CASSIGRGGRDQPQHF. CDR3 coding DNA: TGTGCCAGTAGTATCGGGAGAGGGGGGCGGGATCAGCCCCAGCATTTT. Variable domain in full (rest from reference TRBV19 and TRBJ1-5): DGGITQSPKYLFRKEGQNVTLSCEQNLNHDAMYWYRQDPGQGLRLIYYSQIVNDFQKGDIAEGYSVSREKKESFPLTVTSAQKNPTAFYLCASSIGRGGRDQPQHFGDGTRLSIL.

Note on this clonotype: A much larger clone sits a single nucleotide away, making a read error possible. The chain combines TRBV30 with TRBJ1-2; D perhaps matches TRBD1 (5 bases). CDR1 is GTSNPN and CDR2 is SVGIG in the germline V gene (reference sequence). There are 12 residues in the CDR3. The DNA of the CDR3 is TGTGTCTGGAGTGTACGAGGGGTCGGCTACACCTTC. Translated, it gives CVWSVRGVGYTF.

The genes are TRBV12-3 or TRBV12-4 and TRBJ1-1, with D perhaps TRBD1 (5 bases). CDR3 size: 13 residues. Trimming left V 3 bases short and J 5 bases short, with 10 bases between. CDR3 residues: CASSLAGGTEAFF. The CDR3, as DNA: TGTGCCAGCAGTTTGGCTGGGGGGACTGAAGCTTTCTTT.

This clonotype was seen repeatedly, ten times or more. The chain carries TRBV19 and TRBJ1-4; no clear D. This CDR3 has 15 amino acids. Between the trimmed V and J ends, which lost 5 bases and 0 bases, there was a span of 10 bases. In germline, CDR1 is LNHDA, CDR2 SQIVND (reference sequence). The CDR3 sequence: CASSLSLATNEKLFF. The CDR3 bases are TGTGCCAGTAGTTTATCATTGGCAACTAATGAAAAACTGTTTTTT.

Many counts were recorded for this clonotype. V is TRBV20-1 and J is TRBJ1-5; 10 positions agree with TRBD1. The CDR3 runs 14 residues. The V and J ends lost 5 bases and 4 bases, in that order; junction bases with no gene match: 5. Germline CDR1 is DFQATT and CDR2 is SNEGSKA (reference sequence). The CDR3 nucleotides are TGCAGTGCTGCCCCGGGACAGGGGAATCAGCCCCAGCATTTT. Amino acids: CSAAPGQGNQPQHF.

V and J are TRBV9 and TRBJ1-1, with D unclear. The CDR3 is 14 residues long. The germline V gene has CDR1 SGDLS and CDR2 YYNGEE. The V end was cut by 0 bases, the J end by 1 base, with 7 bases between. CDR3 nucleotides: TGTGCCAGCAGCGTAGTGGGCCGGAACACTGAAGCTTTCTTT. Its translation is CASSVVGRNTEAFF.

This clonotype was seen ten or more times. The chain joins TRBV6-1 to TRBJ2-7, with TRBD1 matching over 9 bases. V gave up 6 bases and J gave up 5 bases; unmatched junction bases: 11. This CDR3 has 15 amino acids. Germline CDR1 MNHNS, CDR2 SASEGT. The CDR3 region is CASRRSGTGSDEQYF. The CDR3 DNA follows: TGTGCCAGCAGGCGCTCCGGGACAGGGTCCGACGAGCAGTACTTC.

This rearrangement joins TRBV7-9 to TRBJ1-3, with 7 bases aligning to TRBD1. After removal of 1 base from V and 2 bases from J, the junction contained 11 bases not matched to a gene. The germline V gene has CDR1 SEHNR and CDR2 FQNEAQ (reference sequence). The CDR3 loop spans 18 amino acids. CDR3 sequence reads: CASSLGRPDRVAGNTIYF. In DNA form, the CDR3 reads TGTGCCAGCAGCTTAGGAAGACCCGACAGGGTGGCTGGAAACACCATATATTTT.

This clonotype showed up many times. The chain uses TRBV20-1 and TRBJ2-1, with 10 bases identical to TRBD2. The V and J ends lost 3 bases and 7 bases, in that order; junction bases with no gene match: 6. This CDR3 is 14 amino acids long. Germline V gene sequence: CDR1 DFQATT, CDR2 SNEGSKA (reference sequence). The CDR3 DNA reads TGCAGTGCTAGGATCCCTAGCGGGAGTAATGAGCAGTTCTTC. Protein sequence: CSARIPSGSNEQFF.

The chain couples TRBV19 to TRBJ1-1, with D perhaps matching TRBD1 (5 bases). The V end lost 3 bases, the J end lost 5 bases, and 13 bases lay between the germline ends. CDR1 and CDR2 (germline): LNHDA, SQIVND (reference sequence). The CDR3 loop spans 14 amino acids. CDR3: CASSIGSRATEAFF. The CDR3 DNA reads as TGTGCCAGTAGTATCGGGAGCAGGGCAACTGAAGCTTTCTTT.

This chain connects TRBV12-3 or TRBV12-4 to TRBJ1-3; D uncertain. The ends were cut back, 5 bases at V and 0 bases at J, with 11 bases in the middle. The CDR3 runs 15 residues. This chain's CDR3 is CASSASWASGNTIYF. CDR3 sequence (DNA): TGTGCCAGCAGTGCCTCGTGGGCCTCTGGAAACACCATATATTTT.

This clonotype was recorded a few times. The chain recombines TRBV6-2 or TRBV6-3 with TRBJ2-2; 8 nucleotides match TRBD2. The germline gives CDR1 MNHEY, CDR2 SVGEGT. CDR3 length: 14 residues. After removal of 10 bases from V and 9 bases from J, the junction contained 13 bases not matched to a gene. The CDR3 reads CATTIRTSTRELFF. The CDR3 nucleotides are TGTGCCACCACTATCCGGACTAGCACGAGGGAGCTGTTTTTT.

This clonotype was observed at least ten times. CDR3 sequence reads: CASSQVGTSAAAEAFF. The CDR3, as DNA: TGTGCCAGCAGCCAAGTTGGTACTTCGGCTGCTGCTGAAGCTTTCTTT. This chain links TRBV3-1 with TRBJ1-1; D is unclear. This CDR3 is 16 amino acids long. The V end was cut by 1 base, the J end by 6 bases, with 18 bases between. The germline V gene encodes CDR1 LGHDT and CDR2 YNNKEL (reference sequence).